A single sample is the source of the 4 T cell receptor beta chains below, sequenced in a study of blood T cell repertoires in COVID-19. Only in-frame clones appear in the TCRdb table, and some are missing; sequencing was by immunoSEQ multiplex PCR. The table has some 200,000 clones, 80% to 85% seen once. The sequenced sample was PBMCs or T cells enriched from blood (not recorded which). Receptors originate from a man between 40 and 49 years old who had recovered from COVID-19.

The chain carries TRBV24-1 and TRBJ1-2, with D hard to call. Deletions cut 4 bases from V and 8 bases from J, with 10 bases between. The CDR3 is 12 residues long. Germline V gene sequence: CDR1 KGHDR, CDR2 SFDVKD. The CDR3 DNA is TGTGCCACCAGTGACCCCATCCAAGGCTACACCTTC. The encoded protein is CATSDPIQGYTF.

The chain couples TRBV30 to TRBJ1-1, with D perhaps TRBD1 (5 bases). The CDR3 sequence is 15 residues long. V was shortened by 0 bases and J by 1 base, with 12 bases between the two germline ends. Germline CDR1 and CDR2: GTSNPN and SVGIG (reference sequence). CDR3 in DNA: TGTGCCTGGAGTGTTGGGGCAGGGCAGAACACTGAAGCTTTCTTT. It codes for CAWSVGAGQNTEAFF.

The rearrangement uses TRBV6-1 and TRBJ1-4; D unclear. CDR3 length: 16 residues. V was cut by 3 bases and J by 2 bases, with 13 bases left in between. Per the germline V gene, CDR1 is MNHNS and CDR2 is SASEGT. CDR3: CASSDLPGRTNEKLFF. CDR3 coding DNA: TGTGCCAGCAGTGATCTCCCGGGGAGGACTAATGAAAAACTGTTTTTT.

This sequence joins TRBV6-5 and TRBJ1-2, with a weak D call TRBD1 (5 bases). The CDR3 spans 14 residues. Trimming took 4 bases from V and 0 from J, leaving 9 bases between them. Germline V gene sequence: CDR1 MNHEY, CDR2 SVGAGI. The CDR3 sequence: CASSFGGPNYGYTF. CDR3 nucleotide sequence: TGTGCCAGCAGTTTCGGGGGTCCTAACTATGGCTACACCTTC.